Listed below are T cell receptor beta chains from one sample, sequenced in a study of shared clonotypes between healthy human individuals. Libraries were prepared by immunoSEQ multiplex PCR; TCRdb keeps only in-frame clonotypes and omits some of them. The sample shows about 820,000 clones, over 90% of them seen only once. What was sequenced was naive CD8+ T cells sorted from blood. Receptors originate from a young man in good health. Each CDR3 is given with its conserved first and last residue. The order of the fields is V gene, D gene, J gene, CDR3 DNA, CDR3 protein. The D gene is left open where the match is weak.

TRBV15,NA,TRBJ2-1,TGTGCCACCAGCAGAGAGCGGGGACTCGTCTTTAATGAGCAGTTCTTC,CATSRERGLVFNEQFF
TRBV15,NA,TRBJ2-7,TGTGCCACCAGCAGCGCCCATTTGGAGGAGCAGTACTTC,CATSSAHLEEQYF
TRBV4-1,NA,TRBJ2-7,TGCGCCAGCAGCCAAAATATTCTTGTGCCCTCCTACGAGCAGTACTTC,CASSQNILVPSYEQYF
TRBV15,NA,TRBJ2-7,TGTGCCACCAGCAGAGATTCCCGCGTTGAGAGACTCTACGAGCAGTACTTC,CATSRDSRVERLYEQYF
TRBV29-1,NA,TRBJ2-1,TGCAGCGTTGACCTAAGCGGAAACCCCTACAATGAGCAGTTCTTC,CSVDLSGNPYNEQFF
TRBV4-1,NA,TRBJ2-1,TGCGCCAGCAGCCCCTTAGGACTCGACAATGAGCAGTTCTTC,CASSPLGLDNEQFF
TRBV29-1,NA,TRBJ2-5,TGCAGCGTCGAACAGGGTTTAGAAGAGACCCAGTACTTC,CSVEQGLEETQYF
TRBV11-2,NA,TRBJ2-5,TGTGCCAGCAGCTTAGCCCCATCAGGGGCGAACCCCTTTGACACCCAGTACTTC,CASSLAPSGANPFDTQYF
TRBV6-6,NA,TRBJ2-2,TGTGCCAGCGCCCCAAGGGTCGGGGAGCTGTTTTTT,CASAPRVGELFF
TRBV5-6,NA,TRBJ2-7,TGTGCCAGCAGCTTGGGGCAGACCTCCTACGAGCAGTACTTC,CASSLGQTSYEQYF
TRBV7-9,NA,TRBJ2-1,TGTGCCAGCAGCCCTCCCTCGAACAATGAGCAGTTCTTC,CASSPPSNNEQFF
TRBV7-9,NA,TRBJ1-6,TGTGCCAGCAGCTCCCACGACGTAGAGGGATATAATTCACCCCTCCACTTT,CASSSHDVEGYNSPLHF
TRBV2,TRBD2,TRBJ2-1,TGTGCCAGCAGTGACCTAGCGGGAGGCCCTTACAATGAGCAGTTCTTC,CASSDLAGGPYNEQFF
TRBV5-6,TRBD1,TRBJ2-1,TGTGCCAGCAGCTTAGGACAGGGGGCAGTCAATGAGCAGTTCTTC,CASSLGQGAVNEQFF
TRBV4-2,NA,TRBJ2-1,TGTGCCAGCAGCCAAGCTAGCGAGCGAGGGGCTGGGGCTGAGCAGTTCTTC,CASSQASERGAGAEQFF